The clone carrying this T cell receptor beta chain was picked up one time. No antigen is known for it. The sort gate was single viable CD3+CD4+CD8-CD45RO+ cells for memory CD4+ T cells. Sequencing used immunoSEQ multiplex PCR; TCRdb keeps in-frame clones, though not all of them. The profile shows about 50,000 clones, about 80% of them singletons. These data are taken from a study of memory CD4+ T cells and cytomegalovirus serostatus. Whole-study findings and limits: Each of some 67 CMV-associated TCRbeta sequences occurred in one to five individuals.

The clonotype comes from an adult in good health and CMV-seronegative. The sequenced sample consisted of memory CD4+ T cells from blood.

The CDR3 bases are TGTGCCAGCACCTTACAGGCCCGCACAGATACGCAGTATTTT. Amino acid sequence: CASTLQARTDTQYF. This chain joins TRBV2 and TRBJ2-3; weak D call: TRBD1 (5 bases). Trimming took off 7 bases at V and 1 base at J, with 12 bases between the two ends. Germline assignment: CDR1 SNHLY and CDR2 FYNNEI. The CDR3 is 14 amino acids.